A selection of T cell receptor beta chains follows, all from one sample in a study of metastatic and nonmetastatic thyroid tumors. TCRdb re-clonotyped the PCR reads via MiXCR. The sample includes 26,000 or so clones, over 15% of them seen just once. The source material was blood. These receptor sequences come from a female donor with papillary thyroid cancer or a benign thyroid nodule (not recorded which). Some clones in this sample may be carry-over from other donors' samples. Each CDR3 is given with its conserved first and last residue. The order of the fields is D gene, J gene, clone size, V gene, CDR3 DNA, CDR3 protein. A D gene is named only where the DNA matches it firmly. The size of a clone is reported for some rows only, either as once, few or many, or as a class for expanded clones.

D: NA; J: TRBJ2-1; size: many; V: TRBV24-1; DNA: TGTGCCACCAGTGACGGCGAAGTAAGCGGGCGATCCTACAATGAGCAGTTCTTC; CDR3: CATSDGEVSGRSYNEQFF
D: TRBD2; J: TRBJ2-1; size: NA; V: TRBV10-1; DNA: TGCACCAGCAGTGGCTCTCTAGCGGGAGGGTACAATGAGCAGTTCTTC; CDR3: CTSSGSLAGGYNEQFF
D: TRBD2; J: TRBJ2-7; size: NA; V: TRBV30; DNA: TGTGCCTGGAGTGTACCCGGGAGGAGCTCCTACGAGCAGTACTTC; CDR3: CAWSVPGRSSYEQYF
D: NA; J: TRBJ2-5; size: many; V: TRBV7-9; DNA: TGTGCCAGCAGCTTTCCAGGGGAAGAGACCCAGTACTTC; CDR3: CASSFPGEETQYF
D: NA; J: TRBJ2-1; size: few; V: TRBV13; DNA: TGTGCCAGCAGCTTAGGTCGTACCGAGCAGTTCTTC; CDR3: CASSLGRTEQFF
D: TRBD2; J: TRBJ2-1; size: NA; V: TRBV6-5; DNA: TGTGCCAGCAGTTCCCTGACTAGCGGGAGATGGAATGAGCAGTTCTTC; CDR3: CASSSLTSGRWNEQFF
D: TRBD2; J: TRBJ2-1; size: many; V: TRBV20-1; DNA: TGCAGTGCTAGAAGGACTAGCGGGAGCATCAATGAGCAGTTCTTC; CDR3: CSARRTSGSINEQFF
D: NA; J: TRBJ2-7; size: many; V: TRBV20-1; DNA: TGCAGTGCTCCGCTTTCCTACGAGCAGTACTTC; CDR3: CSAPLSYEQYF
D: TRBD2; J: TRBJ2-3; size: many; V: TRBV5-1; DNA: TGCGCCAGCAGCCAGGGACTAGCGGGAACCACAGATACGCAGTATTTT; CDR3: CASSQGLAGTTDTQYF
D: TRBD1; J: TRBJ2-7; size: medium-sized; V: TRBV6-2/TRBV6-3; DNA: TGTGCCAGCAGCATACAAGGGGACAGCTCCTACGAGCAGTACTTC; CDR3: CASSIQGDSSYEQYF
D: TRBD2; J: TRBJ2-5; size: NA; V: TRBV7-3; DNA: TGTGCCAGCAGTTCGGGACTACAAGAGGCCCAGTACTTC; CDR3: CASSSGLQEAQYF
D: NA; J: TRBJ2-1; size: many; V: TRBV9; DNA: TGTGCCAGCAGCGCGGAGGTCGCGAGGGATGAGCAGTTCTTC; CDR3: CASSAEVARDEQFF
D: NA; J: TRBJ2-6; size: many; V: TRBV30; DNA: TGTGCCTGGAGAAAAATGGAGGGCCCGAGGGATTTCTCTGGGGCCAACGTCCTGACTTTC; CDR3: CAWRKMEGPRDFSGANVLTF
D: TRBD2; J: TRBJ2-1; size: many; V: TRBV6-2/TRBV6-3; DNA: TGTGCCAGCAGTTACTCGGCGGGAGTGGGAGATGAGCAGTTCTTC; CDR3: CASSYSAGVGDEQFF
D: TRBD1; J: TRBJ1-1; size: many; V: TRBV11-2; DNA: TGTGCCAGCACCACCCGAGGGGGCTGGGAAGCTTTCTTT; CDR3: CASTTRGGWEAFF
D: NA; J: TRBJ1-4; size: NA; V: TRBV14; DNA: TGTGCCAGCAGCCGACCAGGCGGAGGGTCGAATGAAAAACTGTTTTTT; CDR3: CASSRPGGGSNEKLFF
D: NA; J: TRBJ2-1; size: many; V: TRBV7-3; DNA: TGTGCCAGCAGCTTAAAGATTGGGCGAGAAAACAATGAGCAGTTCTTC; CDR3: CASSLKIGRENNEQFF
D: NA; J: TRBJ2-3; size: many; V: TRBV5-1; DNA: TGCGCCAGCAGACCGACAGGGGGCGCGTCTAGCGGGAGTCCAGATACGCAGTATTTT; CDR3: CASRPTGGASSGSPDTQYF
D: TRBD1; J: TRBJ1-5; size: few; V: TRBV6-5; DNA: TGTGCCAGCAGTTCAATTTCGAGCGGACAGGGTCTGTACCAGCCCCAGCGTTTT; CDR3: CASSSISSGQGLYQPQRF
D: NA; J: TRBJ2-1; size: many; V: TRBV5-1; DNA: TGCGCCAGCAGCTTTAGCGGAAACTCCTACAATGAGCAGTTCTTC; CDR3: CASSFSGNSYNEQFF
D: NA; J: TRBJ2-7; size: NA; V: TRBV7-3; DNA: TGTGCCAGCAGCTTAACTAGGGAGTCCTCCGAGCAGTACTTC; CDR3: CASSLTRESSEQYF
D: TRBD2; J: TRBJ2-3; size: many; V: TRBV7-9; DNA: TGTGCCAGCAGGGGACTAGCGGGACCGGATACGCAGTATTTT; CDR3: CASRGLAGPDTQYF
D: NA; J: TRBJ2-3; size: NA; V: TRBV12-3/TRBV12-4; DNA: TGTGCCAGCAGCCCTGCAGATACGCAGTATTTT; CDR3: CASSPADTQYF
D: NA; J: TRBJ2-7; size: many; V: TRBV20-1; DNA: TGCAGTGCTAGTGCTCAGGTACTAAGCTACGAGCAGTACTTC; CDR3: CSASAQVLSYEQYF
D: NA; J: TRBJ1-1; size: many; V: TRBV6-1; DNA: TGTGCCAGGCCCAGGAACACTGAAGCTTTCTTT; CDR3: CARPRNTEAFF
D: NA; J: TRBJ2-1; size: NA; V: TRBV7-6; DNA: TGTGCCAGCAGCCCCAGGGGCGGGATCTCCTACAATGAGCAGTTCTTC; CDR3: CASSPRGGISYNEQFF
D: NA; J: TRBJ2-3; size: many; V: TRBV5-1; DNA: TGCGCCAGCAGCTTGGAAGGGAGCGGCACAGATACGCAGTATTTT; CDR3: CASSLEGSGTDTQYF
D: TRBD1; J: TRBJ2-2; size: many; V: TRBV6-4; DNA: TGTGCCAGCGGCCCCGGTTTAACAGGGGGCAGGATAAAGTTGACCGGGGAGCTGTTTTTT; CDR3: CASGPGLTGGRIKLTGELFF
D: TRBD1; J: TRBJ1-2; size: few; V: TRBV20-1; DNA: TGCAGTGCTAGGTGGGAAGGGGGCAATGGCTACACCTTC; CDR3: CSARWEGGNGYTF
D: TRBD1; J: TRBJ1-6; size: many; V: TRBV2; DNA: TGTGCCAGCAGTCCCAGGGGGAGGGACTCACCCCTCCACTTT; CDR3: CASSPRGRDSPLHF
D: TRBD2; J: TRBJ2-7; size: many; V: TRBV19; DNA: TGTGCCAGTAGTTTCATTCCCGGGACTAGATACTACGAGCAGTACTTC; CDR3: CASSFIPGTRYYEQYF
D: NA; J: TRBJ1-2; size: NA; V: TRBV30; DNA: TGTGCCTGGACCGAGGGGCAGGGGAGAAACTATGGCTACACCTTC; CDR3: CAWTEGQGRNYGYTF
D: NA; J: TRBJ2-3; size: many; V: TRBV5-1; DNA: TGCGCCAGCAGCGTGGGGGACCGAGCCACAGATACGCAGTATTTT; CDR3: CASSVGDRATDTQYF
D: TRBD1; J: TRBJ1-2; size: many; V: TRBV6-1; DNA: TGTGCCAGCAGACCCACAGGGGCCAACTATGGCTACACCTTC; CDR3: CASRPTGANYGYTF
D: NA; J: TRBJ2-2; size: many; V: TRBV29-1; DNA: TGCAGCGTTGAAGTGGGGGCCGGCGGGGAGCTGTTTTTT; CDR3: CSVEVGAGGELFF
D: NA; J: TRBJ1-1; size: many; V: TRBV9; DNA: TGTGCCAGCAGCGTAGGGCGGCTGAACACTGAAGCTTTCTTT; CDR3: CASSVGRLNTEAFF
D: TRBD1; J: TRBJ1-5; size: NA; V: TRBV9; DNA: TGTGCCAGCAGCACTACAGGGGCGGAGGGTCAGCCCCAGCATTTT; CDR3: CASSTTGAEGQPQHF
D: TRBD1; J: TRBJ2-5; size: many; V: TRBV7-6; DNA: TGTGCCAGCAGCCCACGAGGACAGGGGGAGACCCAGTACTTC; CDR3: CASSPRGQGETQYF
D: NA; J: TRBJ1-1; size: many; V: TRBV12-3/TRBV12-4; DNA: TGTGCCAGCGGGGTATCTAACACTGAAGCTTTCTTT; CDR3: CASGVSNTEAFF
D: TRBD2; J: TRBJ2-3; size: NA; V: TRBV13; DNA: TGTGCCGGCAGCTTGGGAACCGGGACTAGCGATGTGGATACGCAGTATTTT; CDR3: CAGSLGTGTSDVDTQYF
D: TRBD2; J: TRBJ2-5; size: many; V: TRBV5-1; DNA: TGCGCCAGCAGCTTGACTAGCGGGCTTCAAGAGACCCAGTACTTC; CDR3: CASSLTSGLQETQYF
D: NA; J: TRBJ1-2; size: few; V: TRBV12-3/TRBV12-4; DNA: TGTGCCAGCACGGCGGTCTTTAACTATGGCTACACCTTC; CDR3: CASTAVFNYGYTF
D: NA; J: TRBJ2-7; size: medium-sized; V: TRBV30; DNA: TGTGCGACGAGGGGGTGGAGTGAGCAGTACTTC; CDR3: CATRGWSEQYF
D: NA; J: TRBJ2-1; size: many; V: TRBV15; DNA: TGTGCCACCAGCAGAGATAAGTCTAGTCGATTTGAGCAGTTCTTC; CDR3: CATSRDKSSRFEQFF
D: NA; J: TRBJ2-7; size: NA; V: TRBV4-1; DNA: TGCGCCAGCAGCTTATTTTCCGGGACCTCCTACGAGCAGTACTTC; CDR3: CASSLFSGTSYEQYF
D: NA; J: TRBJ2-1; size: many; V: TRBV10-1; DNA: TGCGCCAGCAGTGAAGGTGGCAGGGGACCTTACAATGAGCAGTTCTTC; CDR3: CASSEGGRGPYNEQFF
D: TRBD1; J: TRBJ1-1; size: many; V: TRBV19; DNA: TGTGCCAGTAGTACAGGGGGCAGCACTGAAGCTTTCTTT; CDR3: CASSTGGSTEAFF
D: NA; J: TRBJ2-2; size: medium-sized; V: TRBV20-1; DNA: TGCAGTGCTAGAGATAGTAGTACTGGCACCGGGGAGCTGTTTTTT; CDR3: CSARDSSTGTGELFF
D: NA; J: TRBJ2-1; size: many; V: TRBV28; DNA: TGTGCCAGCAGTCCAATGGGCCGTACCGAGAGCTCCTACAATGAGCAGTTCTTC; CDR3: CASSPMGRTESSYNEQFF
D: NA; J: TRBJ2-1; size: medium-sized; V: TRBV24-1; DNA: TGTGCCACCAGTGATCTCCTCCGCGCGGATATCATTTACAATGAGCAGTTCTTC; CDR3: CATSDLLRADIIYNEQFF
D: TRBD1; J: TRBJ2-3; size: many; V: TRBV7-2; DNA: TGTGCCAGCAGGCGGGACAGGGGAACAGATACGCAGTATTTT; CDR3: CASRRDRGTDTQYF
D: NA; J: TRBJ2-1; size: many; V: TRBV7-6; DNA: TGTGCCAGCAGCTTAGGTACTGGGGTTCCCTACAATGAGCAGTTCTTC; CDR3: CASSLGTGVPYNEQFF
D: TRBD1; J: TRBJ2-3; size: few; V: TRBV6-1; DNA: TGTGCCAGCAGTTCGGGACAGGGTGTTACAGATACGCAGTATTTT; CDR3: CASSSGQGVTDTQYF
D: TRBD1; J: TRBJ2-5; size: many; V: TRBV12-3/TRBV12-4; DNA: TGTGCCAGCAGCCTCGGACAGGGCGGCCAGTGGGAGACCCAGTACTTC; CDR3: CASSLGQGGQWETQYF
D: NA; J: TRBJ1-2; size: NA; V: TRBV7-8; DNA: TGTGCCAGCAGCTTAGCGGGTTGGGGGAGTGGCTACACCTTC; CDR3: CASSLAGWGSGYTF
D: TRBD2; J: TRBJ2-4; size: many; V: TRBV5-4; DNA: TGTGCCAGCAGCTTGCGGGAGGGCCCCAAAAACATTCAGTACTTC; CDR3: CASSLREGPKNIQYF
D: TRBD2; J: TRBJ2-7; size: medium-sized; V: TRBV13; DNA: TGTGCCAGCAGCTTCGGGACTAGCGGGAGGTACGAGCAGTACTTC; CDR3: CASSFGTSGRYEQYF
D: TRBD1; J: TRBJ2-5; size: many; V: TRBV7-8; DNA: TGTGCCAGCAGATTCGTGGACAGGGGGCACCAAGAGACCCAGTACTTC; CDR3: CASRFVDRGHQETQYF
D: TRBD1; J: TRBJ2-1; size: NA; V: TRBV4-2; DNA: TGTGCCAGCAGCCCGCGGGACAGGGAAGGCGAGCAGTTCTTC; CDR3: CASSPRDREGEQFF